The 26 T cell receptor beta chains given below trace back to one sample, sequenced in a study of kidney transplant recipient with SARS-CoV-2 infection. TCRdb analysed the reads with MiXCR anew, one entry per CDR3 protein. The table lists about 250,000 distinct CDR3 sequences, more than 25% of them singletons. Sequenced here: a blood sample, sampled at baseline and on roughly day 120 from a kidney transplant recipient. These receptors all stem from a young adult male patient who had COVID-19 and was a kidney transplant recipient. Some T cells here may be from the graft donor.

As regards this clonotype: One base away lies a much larger clone, so this may be a sequencing read error. V and J are TRBV19 and TRBJ2-7; D is perhaps TRBD2 (5 bases). The CDR3 consists of 15 residues. From germline, CDR1 is LNHDA and CDR2 SQIVND (reference sequence). The CDR3 coding sequence is TGTGCCAGTAGTAAAGATCGGGGTCTCAGCTACGAGCAGCACTTC. It specifies CASSKDRGLSYEQHF.

About this clonotype: A much larger clone lies one base from this, so it may be a read error. The J gene is TRBJ1-2, the V gene TRBV6-1; D ambiguous. This CDR3 has 17 residues. Germline CDR1 is MNHNS and CDR2 is SASEGT. CDR3 protein: CASSLNKGGRKTYGHTF. CDR3 DNA sequence: TGTGCCAGCAGTCTCAATAAAGGTGGGAGAAAGACCTATGGCCACACCTTC.

The sample holds many counts of this clonotype. The V and J genes are TRBV24-1 and TRBJ1-5, with 7 bases that match TRBD1. Trimming removed 1 base from V and 7 bases from J; junction bases left unmatched: 0. The CDR3 has 13 residues. Germline V lookup: CDR1 KGHDR, CDR2 SFDVKD. For the CDR3, the DNA is TGTGCCACCAGTGATTTCAGGGGGCAGCCCCAGCATTTT. Translation: CATSDFRGQPQHF.

As to this clonotype: A clone one base away is much larger, so this may be a read error. The chain combines TRBV7-8 with TRBJ1-2, with a tentative D call TRBD1 (5 bases). CDR1 is SGHVS and CDR2 is FQNEAQ in the germline V gene. The CDR3 consists of 15 residues. V lost 1 base and J lost 2, with 11 bases in between. The DNA of the CDR3 is TGTGCCAGCAGCTTAGAGGGACGGGGGAACTATGGCTACACCTTC. It encodes CASSLEGRGNYGYTF.

The gene calls are TRBV6-2 or TRBV6-3 and TRBJ2-7; 8 nucleotides line up with TRBD2. Germline lookup yields CDR1 MNHEY and CDR2 SVGEGT. The ends lost 2 bases at V and 5 bases at J; junction bases unmatched: 8. The length of the CDR3 is 15 residues. CDR3 in DNA: TGTGCCAGCAGTTACGCGGGACGGGGGGGAAACGAGCAGTACTTC. Translation gives CASSYAGRGGNEQYF.

For this clonotype: Being one base from a much bigger clone, this may be a read error. The J gene is TRBJ2-7, the V gene TRBV20-1, with TRBD2 matching 8 bases. The CDR3 runs to 19 residues. The V and J ends lost 1 base and 5 bases, in that order; junction bases with no gene match: 22. Germline V lookup: CDR1 DFQATT, CDR2 SNEGSKA (reference sequence). This chain's CDR3 is CSARGFGPGASGLLDEQYF. The CDR3 coding sequence is TGCAGTGCTAGAGGTTTCGGCCCCGGGGCTAGCGGGCTCCTCGACGAGCAGTACTTC.

There are a few counts of this clonotype. The DNA of the CDR3 is TGTGCCAGTAGCCCAAGCCATGGCTCCTACGAGCAGTACTTC. It specifies CASSPSHGSYEQYF. V is TRBV19 and J is TRBJ2-7; D gene uncertain. Germline loops: CDR1 LNHDA, CDR2 SQIVND (reference sequence). CDR3 length: 14 residues. V gave up 6 bases and J gave up 0 bases, with 12 bases separating them. The full variable domain, completed using reference TRBV19 and TRBJ2-7, is DGGITQSPKYLFRKEGQNVTLSCEQNLNHDAMYWYRQDPGQGLRLIYYSQIVNDFQKGDIAEGYSVSREKKESFPLTVTSAQKNPTAFYLCASSPSHGSYEQYFGPGTRLTVT.

This clonotype has ten or more counts. CDR3: CASSNVRLRRKTYGYTF. The CDR3 DNA follows: TGCGCCAGCAGTAACGTAAGGCTACGCAGAAAGACCTATGGCTACACCTTC. The gene calls are TRBV23-1 and TRBJ1-2; D remains unclear. TRBV23-1 belongs to the ORF category, with a function that is uncertain. The CDR3 consists of 17 residues. Trimming removed 5 bases from V and 4 bases from J, with 23 bases in between.

Notes on this clonotype: A read error may produce the germline difference seen at one junction end. The V gene is TRBV27, the J gene TRBJ2-3; D is ambiguous. The CDR3 covers 16 residues. Looked up from germline, CDR1 is MNHEY and CDR2 is SMNVEV (reference sequence). This CDR3 reads CAGSLSGPHGADTQYF. In nucleotides, the CDR3 is TGTGCCGGCAGTTTGAGTGGTCCCCACGGCGCAGATACGCAGTATTTT.

Ten or more counts support this clonotype. The J gene is TRBJ2-7, the V gene TRBV5-6, with TRBD1 matching 7 bases. The germline CDR1 and CDR2 sequences are SGHDT and YYEEEE. After removal of 2 bases from V and 5 bases from J, the junction contained 4 bases not matched to a gene. This CDR3 is 13 amino acids long. The CDR3 bases are TGTGCCAGCAGCTTCTCGGACAGGAACGAGCAGTACTTC. Translated: CASSFSDRNEQYF.

This chain links TRBV11-2 with TRBJ2-3; the D gene is possibly TRBD1 (5 bases). From germline, CDR1 is SGHAT and CDR2 FQNNGV. This CDR3 has 13 amino acids. The V gene lost 2 bases and the J gene lost 6 bases, with 9 bases spanning the gap. The chain's CDR3 is CASSLNAGDTQYF. CDR3 sequence (DNA): TGTGCCAGCAGCTTAAATGCAGGGGATACGCAGTATTTT.

The chain uses TRBV5-1 and TRBJ1-4, with D possibly being TRBD1 (5 bases). This CDR3 has 13 residues. The germline CDR1 and CDR2 sequences are SGHRS and YFSETQ. Trimming cost V 1 base and J 7 bases, with 8 bases left between them. The CDR3 region is CASSLRDGEKLFF. CDR3 in DNA: TGCGCCAGCAGCTTGCGGGACGGTGAAAAACTGTTTTTT. The entire variable domain, with the rest obtained from reference TRBV5-1 and TRBJ1-4, is as follows: KAGVTQTPRYLIKTRGQQVTLSCSPISGHRSVSWYQQTPGQGLQFLFEYFSETQRNKGNFPGRFSGRQFSNSRSEMNVSTLELGDSALYLCASSLRDGEKLFFGSGTQLSVL.

This clonotype was seen at least ten times. The chain recombines TRBV5-1 with TRBJ1-2; D is unclear. CDR1 is SGHRS and CDR2 is YFSETQ in the germline V gene. Trimming took 7 bases from V and 4 from J, leaving 23 bases between them. This CDR3 contains 16 residues. CDR3 sequence (DNA): TGCGCCAGCGTTGCGAAATCGGTTCGAAAGACCTATGGCTACACCTTC. Translated: CASVAKSVRKTYGYTF.

This clonotype was seen many times. The chain joins TRBV7-8 to TRBJ2-7, with 10 bases that match TRBD1. In germline, CDR1 is SGHVS, CDR2 FQNEAQ. This CDR3 comprises 16 residues. Trimming removed 5 bases from V and 3 bases from J; junction bases left unmatched: 10. The CDR3 loop reads CASSTLRTGGDYEQYF. The CDR3 region has the DNA TGTGCCAGCAGCACACTACGGACAGGGGGGGACTACGAGCAGTACTTC.

This clonotype was recorded at least ten times. The genes are TRBV5-4 and TRBJ2-6; D remains unclear. Germline V CDR1 and CDR2: SGHNT, YYREEE (reference sequence). The CDR3 is 15 residues long. V dropped 1 base and J dropped 0 bases, with 5 bases sitting between them. CDR3 protein: CASSLTDSGANVLTF. CDR3 in DNA: TGTGCCAGCAGCTTGACAGACTCTGGGGCCAACGTCCTGACTTTC.

In its sample, this clonotype was seen a few times. The CDR3 nucleotides read TGTGCCAGAAGCTCGGAGGGGGCCTGTTGTCCCCCCCCAGAGACCCAGTACTTC. It encodes CARSSEGACCPPPETQYF. J is TRBJ2-5 and V is TRBV5-3; TRBD1 might be the D (7 bases). TRBV5-3 is an ORF, and what it does is uncertain. This CDR3 is built from 18 residues. With 3 bases removed from V and 4 bases from J, the gap between germline ends came to 25 bases.

The V gene is TRBV11-2, the J gene TRBJ2-3, with D tentatively TRBD1 (6 bases). Per the germline V gene, CDR1 is SGHAT and CDR2 is FQNNGV. The CDR3 loop spans 13 amino acids. The V end lost 4 bases, the J end lost 5 bases, and 10 bases lay between the germline ends. The CDR3 bases are TGTGCCAGCAGCTACCACAGGGAAGATACGCAGTATTTT. Amino acid sequence: CASSYHREDTQYF.

In this sample, this clonotype turned up many times. The chain couples TRBV9 to TRBJ1-2; 7 positions agree with TRBD1. Germline CDR1 reads SGDLS; CDR2 reads YYNGEE. The CDR3 sequence is 16 residues long. J lost 8 bases, V lost 4 bases, and 17 bases had no gene match. CDR3 amino acids: CASSSRRDSPTGGYTF. CDR3 coding DNA: TGTGCCAGCAGCTCAAGAAGGGACAGCCCTACGGGGGGCTACACCTTC. The full variable domain, with the rest looked up from reference TRBV9 and TRBJ1-2, is DSGVTQTPKHLITATGQRVTLRCSPRSGDLSVYWYQQSLDQGLQFLIQYYNGEERAKGNILERFSAQQFPDLHSELNLSSLELGDSALYFCASSSRRDSPTGGYTFGSGTRLTVV.

This clonotype appeared many times. The chain couples TRBV29-1 to TRBJ1-1; D not resolved. Germline-derived CDR1 and CDR2 are SQVTM and ANQGSEA. The V and J ends lost 7 bases and 0 bases respectively, with 6 bases between them. The length of the CDR3 is 11 residues. The CDR3 sequence is CSAHLNTEAFF. CDR3 nucleotides: TGCAGCGCCCATCTGAACACTGAAGCTTTCTTT.

The chain uses TRBV6-2 or TRBV6-3 and TRBJ2-3, with 8 bases lining up with TRBD1. V gave up 5 bases and J gave up 4 bases; unmatched junction bases: 14. This CDR3 has 17 residues. The V gene's germline CDR1 is MNHEY and CDR2 SVGEGT. The CDR3 here is CASSKGRDRSFADTQYF. CDR3 nucleotide sequence: TGTGCCAGCAGTAAAGGAAGGGACAGGTCTTTCGCAGATACGCAGTATTTT.

This clonotype was recorded at least ten times. V usage is TRBV7-2 and J usage is TRBJ1-1; TRBD1 aligns across 8 bases. CDR3 length: 12 amino acids. Trimming took 5 bases from V and 12 from J; bases not matched to a gene: 8. Per germline, CDR1 SGHTA and CDR2 FQGNSA. CDR3 amino acids: CASSRRTGMSFF. CDR3 coding DNA: TGTGCCAGCAGCAGACGGACAGGGATGTCTTTCTTT.

This clonotype occurred once. At one end the junction does not follow the germline gene, possibly because of a read error. The CDR3 region has the DNA TGTGCCGGCAGTAGAGCGGCCTCTATGCGAAAGGCCTATGGCTACACCTTC. Translating it yields CAGSRAASMRKAYGYTF. The chain links TRBV6-1 to TRBJ1-2; D gene uncertain. This CDR3 is 17 amino acids long. The germline V gene has CDR1 MNHNS and CDR2 SASEGT.

Comment on this clonotype: A much larger clone lies one base from this, so it may be a read error. The V and J genes are TRBV7-2 and TRBJ2-5; D possibly matches TRBD1 or TRBD2 (5 bases each). This CDR3 spans 14 amino acids. Trimming removed 4 bases at V and 11 bases at J, with 20 bases between. Germline V gene lookup returns CDR1 SGHTA and CDR2 FQGNSA. The CDR3 bases are TGTGCCAGCAGCTCCCGACGGGGCGTAGGAGAGCAGTACTTC. This encodes CASSSRRGVGEQYF.

In its sample, this clonotype was seen many times. The chain links TRBV7-2 to TRBJ2-7, with TRBD1 matching 7 bases. There are 14 residues in the CDR3. V was pared by 4 bases and J by 2 bases, with 5 bases of the junction left unmatched. Germline V gene sequence: CDR1 SGHTA, CDR2 FQGNSA. The CDR3 region has the DNA TGTGCCAGCAGCTCTCCGGGACAGCCCTACGAGCAGTACTTC. Amino acids: CASSSPGQPYEQYF.

Only a few counts were recorded for this clonotype. The chain combines TRBV20-1 with TRBJ2-3, with a possible D match to TRBD1 (8 bases). The CDR3 sequence is 15 residues long. Germline V gene sequence: CDR1 DFQATT, CDR2 SNEGSKA (reference sequence). With 5 bases removed from V and 1 base from J, the gap between germline ends came to 16 bases. CDR3 sequence (DNA): TGCAGTGCTGGTGGACAGGGAGGGGGCACAGATACGCAGTATTTT. Its translation is CSAGGQGGGTDTQYF.

The gene calls are TRBV27 and TRBJ1-2, with D unresolved. Germline V CDR1 and CDR2: MNHEY, SMNVEV (reference sequence). Trimming removed 5 bases from V and 4 bases from J, with 23 bases in between. The CDR3 consists of 17 residues. The CDR3 here is CASSVHCPGWKTYGYTF. The CDR3 DNA sequence: TGTGCCAGCAGTGTACATTGTCCTGGCTGGAAGACCTATGGCTACACCTTC.